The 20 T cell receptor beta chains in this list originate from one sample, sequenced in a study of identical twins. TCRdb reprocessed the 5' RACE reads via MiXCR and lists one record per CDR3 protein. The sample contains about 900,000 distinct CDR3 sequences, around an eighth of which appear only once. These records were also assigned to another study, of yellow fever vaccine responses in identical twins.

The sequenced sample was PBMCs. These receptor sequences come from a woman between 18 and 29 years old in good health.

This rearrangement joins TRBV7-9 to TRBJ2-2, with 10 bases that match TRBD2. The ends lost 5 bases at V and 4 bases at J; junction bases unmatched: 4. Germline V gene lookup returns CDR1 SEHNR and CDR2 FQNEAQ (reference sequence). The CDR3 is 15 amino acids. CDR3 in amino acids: CASSERGGGTGELFF. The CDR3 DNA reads TGTGCCAGCAGCGAGCGGGGGGGCGGCACCGGGGAGCTGTTTTTT.

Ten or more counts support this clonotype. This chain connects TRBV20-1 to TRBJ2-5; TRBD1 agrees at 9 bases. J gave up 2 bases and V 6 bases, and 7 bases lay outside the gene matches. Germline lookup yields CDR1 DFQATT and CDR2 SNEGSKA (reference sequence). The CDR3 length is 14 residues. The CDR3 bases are TGCAGTGCCACTAGACAGGGGGGACAAGAGACCCAGTACTTC. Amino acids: CSATRQGGQETQYF.

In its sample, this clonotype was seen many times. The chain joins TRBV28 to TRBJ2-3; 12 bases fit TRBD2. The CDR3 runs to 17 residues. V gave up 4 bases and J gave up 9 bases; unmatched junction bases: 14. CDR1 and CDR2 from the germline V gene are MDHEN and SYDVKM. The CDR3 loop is CASSSYRLAGALLTQYF. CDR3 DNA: TGTGCCAGCAGTTCCTACCGACTAGCGGGGGCCCTGCTGACGCAGTATTTT.

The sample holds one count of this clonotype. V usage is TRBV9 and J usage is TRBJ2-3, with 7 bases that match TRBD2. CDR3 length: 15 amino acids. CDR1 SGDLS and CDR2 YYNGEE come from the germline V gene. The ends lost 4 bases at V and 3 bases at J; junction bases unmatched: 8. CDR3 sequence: CASSSPSGATDTQYF. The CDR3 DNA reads TGTGCCAGCAGCTCCCCGAGCGGGGCAACAGATACGCAGTATTTT.

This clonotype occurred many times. This CDR3 is CASSFRGGEETQYF. CDR3 bases: TGTGCCAGCAGCTTCCGCGGGGGGGAAGAGACCCAGTACTTC. This chain links TRBV7-9 with TRBJ2-5, with 9 bases matching TRBD2. Looked up from germline, CDR1 is SEHNR and CDR2 is FQNEAQ (reference sequence). The V and J ends lost 3 bases and 3 bases, in that order; junction bases with no gene match: 2. This CDR3 spans 14 amino acids.

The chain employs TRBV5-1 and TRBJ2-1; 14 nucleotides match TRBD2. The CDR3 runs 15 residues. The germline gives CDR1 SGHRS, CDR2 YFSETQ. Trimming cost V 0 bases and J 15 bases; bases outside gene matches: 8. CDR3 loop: CASSLGLAGGPGGFF. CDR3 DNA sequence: TGCGCCAGCAGCTTGGGACTAGCGGGAGGGCCAGGCGGGTTCTTC.

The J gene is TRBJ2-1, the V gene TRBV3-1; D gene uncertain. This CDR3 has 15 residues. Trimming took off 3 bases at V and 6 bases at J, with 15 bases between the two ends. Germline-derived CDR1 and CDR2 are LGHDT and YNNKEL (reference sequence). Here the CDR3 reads CASSHGLALGNEQFF. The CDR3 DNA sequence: TGTGCCAGCAGCCATGGGTTGGCTCTAGGCAATGAGCAGTTCTTC.

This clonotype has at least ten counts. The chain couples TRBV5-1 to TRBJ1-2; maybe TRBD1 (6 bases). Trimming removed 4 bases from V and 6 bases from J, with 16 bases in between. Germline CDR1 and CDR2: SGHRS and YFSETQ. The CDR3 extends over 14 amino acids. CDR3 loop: CASSLTGSKHGYTF. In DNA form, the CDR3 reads TGCGCCAGCAGCCTGACAGGATCGAAGCATGGCTACACCTTC. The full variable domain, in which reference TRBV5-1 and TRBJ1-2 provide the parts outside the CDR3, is KAGVTQTPRYLIKTRGQQVTLSCSPISGHRSVSWYQQTPGQGLQFLFEYFSETQRNKGNFPGRFSGRQFSNSRSEMNVSTLELGDSALYLCASSLTGSKHGYTFGSGTRLTVV.

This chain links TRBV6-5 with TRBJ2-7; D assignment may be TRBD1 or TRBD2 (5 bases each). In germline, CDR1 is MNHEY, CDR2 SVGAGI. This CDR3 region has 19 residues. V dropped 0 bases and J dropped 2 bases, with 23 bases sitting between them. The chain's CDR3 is CASSYSGRGEPVPTYEQYF. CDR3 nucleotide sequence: TGTGCCAGCAGTTACTCGGGCCGAGGGGAGCCCGTCCCTACCTACGAGCAGTACTTC.

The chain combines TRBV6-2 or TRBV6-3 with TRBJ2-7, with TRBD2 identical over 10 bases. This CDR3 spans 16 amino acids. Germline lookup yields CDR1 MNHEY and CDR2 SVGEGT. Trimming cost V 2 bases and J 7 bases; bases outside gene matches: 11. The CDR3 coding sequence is TGTGCCAGCAGTTACCTCCAGCTAGCGGGAGCAGAAGAGCAGTACTTC. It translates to CASSYLQLAGAEEQYF.

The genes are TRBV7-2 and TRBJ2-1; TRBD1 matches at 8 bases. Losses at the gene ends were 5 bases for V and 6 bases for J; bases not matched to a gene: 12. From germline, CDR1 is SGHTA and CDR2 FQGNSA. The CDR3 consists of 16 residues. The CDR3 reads CASSANGQGSLNEQFF. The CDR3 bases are TGTGCCAGCAGCGCAAATGGACAGGGATCCCTCAATGAGCAGTTCTTC.

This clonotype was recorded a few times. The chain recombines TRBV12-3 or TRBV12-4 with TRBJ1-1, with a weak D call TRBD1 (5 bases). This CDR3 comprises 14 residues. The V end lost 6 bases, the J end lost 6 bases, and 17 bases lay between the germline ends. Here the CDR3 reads CASSSTGLGPEAFF. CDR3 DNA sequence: TGTGCCAGCAGCTCCACAGGTCTTGGCCCTGAAGCTTTCTTT.

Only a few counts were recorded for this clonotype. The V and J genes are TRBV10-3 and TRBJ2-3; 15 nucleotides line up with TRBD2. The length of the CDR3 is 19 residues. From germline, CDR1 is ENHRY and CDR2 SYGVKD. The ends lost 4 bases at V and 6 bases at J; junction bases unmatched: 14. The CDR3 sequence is CAISGPGTSGGPGSDTQYF. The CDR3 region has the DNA TGTGCCATCAGTGGCCCCGGGACTAGCGGGGGGCCGGGGTCCGATACGCAGTATTTT.

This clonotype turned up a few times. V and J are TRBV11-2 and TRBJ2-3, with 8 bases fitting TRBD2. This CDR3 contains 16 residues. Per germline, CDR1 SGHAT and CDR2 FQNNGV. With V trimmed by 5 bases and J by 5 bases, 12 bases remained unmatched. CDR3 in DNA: TGTGCCAGCAGCCCGAACGAGCGGGAGAGAGGAGATACGCAGTATTTT. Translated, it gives CASSPNERERGDTQYF.

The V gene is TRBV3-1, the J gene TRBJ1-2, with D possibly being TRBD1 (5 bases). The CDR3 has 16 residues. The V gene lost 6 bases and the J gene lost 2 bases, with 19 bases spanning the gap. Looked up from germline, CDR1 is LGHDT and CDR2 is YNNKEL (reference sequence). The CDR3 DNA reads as TGTGCCAGCAGTCACTACGGTCCGGGGGAAAACTATGGCTACACCTTC. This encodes CASSHYGPGENYGYTF.

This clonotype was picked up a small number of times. The CDR3 DNA reads as TGTGCCAACACCTGGGCGGCGGGCACAGATACGCAGTATTTT. This sequence encodes CANTWAAGTDTQYF. This chain joins TRBV12-3 or TRBV12-4 and TRBJ2-3, with D uncertain. V shed 10 bases and J shed 1 base, with 15 bases lying between them. The length of the CDR3 is 14 residues.

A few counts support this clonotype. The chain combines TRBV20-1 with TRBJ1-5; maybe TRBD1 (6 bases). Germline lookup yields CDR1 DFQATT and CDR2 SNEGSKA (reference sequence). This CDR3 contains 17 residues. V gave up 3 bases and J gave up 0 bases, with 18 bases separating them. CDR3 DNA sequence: TGCAGTGCTAGTATGATGTTAGGGACATTTAGCAATCAGCCCCAGCATTTT. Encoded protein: CSASMMLGTFSNQPQHF.

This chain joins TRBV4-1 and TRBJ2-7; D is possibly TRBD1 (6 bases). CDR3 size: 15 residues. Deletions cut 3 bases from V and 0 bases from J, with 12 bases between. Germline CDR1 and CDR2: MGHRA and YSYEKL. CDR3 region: CASSHGAGASYEQYF. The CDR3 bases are TGCGCCAGCAGCCACGGGGCAGGGGCCTCCTACGAGCAGTACTTC.

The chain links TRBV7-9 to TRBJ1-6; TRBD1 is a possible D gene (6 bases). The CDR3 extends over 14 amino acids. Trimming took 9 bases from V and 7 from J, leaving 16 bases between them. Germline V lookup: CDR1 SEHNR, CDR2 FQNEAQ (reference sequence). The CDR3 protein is CASTLSQGNSPLHF. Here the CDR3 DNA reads TGTGCCAGTACCCTATCACAGGGAAATTCACCCCTCCACTTT.

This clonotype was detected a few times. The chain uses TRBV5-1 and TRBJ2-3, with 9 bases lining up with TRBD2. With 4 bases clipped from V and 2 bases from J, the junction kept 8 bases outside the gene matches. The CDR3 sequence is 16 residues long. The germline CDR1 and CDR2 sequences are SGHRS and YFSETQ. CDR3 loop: CASSRTASGNTDTQYF. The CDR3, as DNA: TGCGCCAGCAGCCGGACGGCTAGCGGGAACACAGATACGCAGTATTTT.